The present T cell receptor beta chain was sequenced within a study of blood T cell repertoires in COVID-19. As originally analysed: Nucleated cell number was recorded as an estimate derived from reference gene primer amplification. Some clones are missing from TCRdb's copy, which holds only in-frame ones; the method was immunoSEQ multiplex PCR. For V, J and clone size, that table is used; D and trimming come from the DNA. The sample holds 240,000 or so clones, around 85% seen once. The germline CDR1 and CDR2 sequences are SGHDT and YYEEEE. V lost 2 bases and J lost 2; bases outside the gene matches: 4. CDR3 size: 15 residues. Participants, roughly 18 to 90 years old, spanned fewer than 30 US areas. Grouping used clinical history reported by participants in a survey and questionnaire.

The specimen sequenced was PBMCs or T cells enriched from blood (not recorded which). The gene calls are TRBV5-6 and TRBJ2-7; 10 bases fit TRBD2. This TCR came from a woman between 35 and 50 years old with acute COVID-19. CDR3 DNA: TGTGCCAGCAGCTTTGAAGCGGGAGGGCCCTACGAGCAGTACTTC. Translation gives CASSFEAGGPYEQYF.